This entry lists 25 T cell receptor beta chains sequenced from one sample in a study of OX40 agonist ivuxolimab in advanced cancers. Libraries were prepared by immunoSEQ multiplex PCR; TCRdb keeps only in-frame clonotypes and omits some of them. The data contain 65,000 to 95,000 clones, approximately 92% of them singletons. Material: CD4+ or CD8+ T cells sorted from blood, obtained in a trial of the OX40 agonist ivuxolimab. Receptor source: an adult with an advanced solid tumor such as melanoma, head and neck, liver or kidney cancer.

This chain joins TRBV15 and TRBJ1-5; 7 bases align to TRBD1. The junction had 0 bases not matched to a gene; V was cut back by 0 bases and J by 7 bases. This CDR3 has 13 amino acids. The germline V gene has CDR1 LNHNV and CDR2 YYDKDF (reference sequence). For the CDR3, the DNA is TGTGCCACCAGCAGAGACAGGGGGCAGCCCCAGCATTTT. Encoded protein: CATSRDRGQPQHF.

This clone was seen just once. This chain links TRBV10-3 with TRBJ2-2, with D perhaps being TRBD1 or TRBD2 (6 bases each). Deletions cut 8 bases from V and 3 bases from J, with 16 bases between. The CDR3 spans 15 residues. Germline lookup yields CDR1 ENHRY and CDR2 SYGVKD. The CDR3 protein is CAILPTGADTGELFF. The CDR3 DNA is TGTGCCATCCTACCGACGGGGGCGGACACCGGGGAGCTGTTTTTT.

The chain recombines TRBV28 with TRBJ2-3; 14 bases map to TRBD2. With 6 bases clipped from V and 6 bases from J, the junction kept 8 bases outside the gene matches. This CDR3 has 16 amino acids. The germline CDR1 and CDR2 sequences are MDHEN and SYDVKM. CDR3 region: CASSLTSGGAWDTQYF. Written as DNA, the CDR3 is TGTGCCAGCAGCCTGACTAGCGGGGGGGCTTGGGATACGCAGTATTTT.

The CDR3 spells CASSNRETQYF. The CDR3 bases are TGTGCCAGTAGTAATCGGGAGACCCAGTACTTC. This sequence joins TRBV19 and TRBJ2-5; D not resolved. The length of the CDR3 is 11 residues. Germline CDR1 reads LNHDA; CDR2 reads SQIVND (reference sequence). V was clipped by 4 bases and J by 5 bases, with 5 bases between them.

This clone has a single count. V is TRBV5-1 and J is TRBJ2-5, with D perhaps matching TRBD2 (5 bases). V was clipped by 1 base and J by 5 bases, with 15 bases between them. This CDR3 region has 15 residues. Germline V gene data show CDR1 as SGHRS and CDR2 as YFSETQ. Here the CDR3 reads CASSLLGRTGETQYF. CDR3 sequence (DNA): TGCGCCAGCAGCTTGTTGGGCAGGACGGGGGAGACCCAGTACTTC.

This clone showed up just a few times. This CDR3 is also generated by other DNA sequences in the sample. CDR3 sequence: CASSLQGNTEAFF. CDR3 nucleotides: TGCGCCAGCAGCTTGCAGGGGAACACTGAAGCTTTCTTT. This sequence joins TRBV5-1 and TRBJ1-1; the D gene is possibly TRBD1 (5 bases). The CDR3 is 13 amino acids. Per germline, CDR1 SGHRS and CDR2 YFSETQ. Deletions cut 1 base from V and 1 base from J, with 5 bases between.

The V and J genes are TRBV28 and TRBJ1-4, with D maybe TRBD1 (6 bases). This CDR3 spans 15 amino acids. Trimming removed 2 bases at V and 10 bases at J, with 17 bases between. CDR1 and CDR2 from the germline V gene are MDHEN and SYDVKM. CDR3 protein: CASSLEGTMTVKLFF. CDR3 DNA sequence: TGTGCCAGCAGTTTAGAGGGGACAATGACTGTAAAACTGTTTTTT.

The V gene is TRBV9, the J gene TRBJ1-6; 9 positions agree with TRBD1. This CDR3 has 15 residues. J gave up 9 bases and V 2 bases, and 6 bases lay outside the gene matches. Per the germline V gene, CDR1 is SGDLS and CDR2 is YYNGEE. The CDR3 sequence is CASSVWDREGSPLHF. The CDR3 nucleotides read TGTGCCAGCAGCGTTTGGGACAGGGAAGGTTCACCCCTCCACTTT.

The V call is TRBV7-9, the J call TRBJ2-1; weak D call: TRBD2 (5 bases). This CDR3 contains 14 residues. From germline, CDR1 is SEHNR and CDR2 FQNEAQ (reference sequence). Trimming stripped 5 bases from V and 6 bases from J, with 14 bases between. The CDR3 DNA is TGTGCCAGCAGCCGGGGAAGTAACCGCAATGAGCAGTTCTTC. Protein: CASSRGSNRNEQFF. The full variable domain, its missing parts supplied by reference TRBV7-9 and TRBJ2-1, is DTGVSQNPRHKITKRGQNVTFRCDPISEHNRLYWYRQTLGQGPEFLTYFQNEAQLEKSRLLSDRFSAERPKGSFSTLEIQRTEQGDSAMYLCASSRGSNRNEQFFGPGTRLTVL.

Only one count was recorded for this clone. The chain links TRBV18 to TRBJ1-3; 10 nucleotides line up with TRBD1. Germline assignment: CDR1 KGHSH and CDR2 LQKENI. V dropped 5 bases and J dropped 2; count of bases not matched to a gene: 6. The length of the CDR3 is 16 residues. The CDR3 coding sequence is TGTGCCAGCTCATCCTCGGGACAGGGGCCTGGAAACACCATATATTTT. It translates to CASSSSGQGPGNTIYF. The full variable domain, its missing parts supplied by reference TRBV18 and TRBJ1-3, is NAGVMQNPRHLVRRRGQEARLRCSPMKGHSHVYWYRQLPEEGLKFMVYLQKENIIDESGMPKERFSAEFPKEGPSILRIQQVVRGDSAAYFCASSSSGQGPGNTIYFGEGSWLTVV.

The chain carries TRBV18 and TRBJ2-3; the D is unclear. Trimming took 0 bases from V and 4 from J, leaving 8 bases between them. The germline V gene has CDR1 KGHSH and CDR2 LQKENI. CDR3 length: 14 amino acids. In DNA form, the CDR3 reads TGTGCCAGCTCACCACCGTCGGCCCCAGATACGCAGTATTTT. Translated: CASSPPSAPDTQYF. The full variable domain, with the rest looked up from reference TRBV18 and TRBJ2-3, is NAGVMQNPRHLVRRRGQEARLRCSPMKGHSHVYWYRQLPEEGLKFMVYLQKENIIDESGMPKERFSAEFPKEGPSILRIQQVVRGDSAAYFCASSPPSAPDTQYFGPGTRLTVL.

Here the CDR3 reads CASSLKPWGSNQPQHF. CDR3 nucleotides: TGTGCCAGCAGTTTAAAACCATGGGGCAGTAATCAGCCCCAGCATTTT. The chain has TRBV27 and TRBJ1-5; D may be TRBD1 (5 bases). The germline V gene has CDR1 MNHEY and CDR2 SMNVEV (reference sequence). The CDR3 spans 16 residues. V dropped 2 bases and J dropped 4 bases, with 15 bases sitting between them.

The count of this clone is one. The chain joins TRBV19 to TRBJ1-2; no reliable D call. Germline values: CDR1 LNHDA, CDR2 SQIVND (reference sequence). The CDR3 totals 15 residues. The V end lost 5 bases, the J end lost 8 bases, and 21 bases lay between the germline ends. CDR3 amino acids: CASSEDGTRLLGYTF. The CDR3, as DNA: TGTGCCAGTAGTGAGGACGGAACTCGACTTCTGGGCTACACCTTC.

The chain is built from TRBV7-9 and TRBJ1-5; 7 nucleotides match TRBD1. This CDR3 has 13 amino acids. Germline CDR1 and CDR2: SEHNR and FQNEAQ (reference sequence). V lost 5 bases and J lost 6; bases outside the gene matches: 4. The CDR3 region has the DNA TGTGCCAGCAGCCCAAGGGGGCCTCAGCCCCAGCATTTT. Protein: CASSPRGPQPQHF.

V gene TRBV19 combines with J gene TRBJ2-3; D not certain. V was clipped by 1 base and J by 5 bases, with 7 bases between them. This CDR3 comprises 13 residues. CDR1 LNHDA and CDR2 SQIVND come from the germline V gene (reference sequence). The CDR3 here is CASSIGKIDTQYF. The DNA of the CDR3 is TGTGCCAGTAGTATAGGCAAGATAGATACGCAGTATTTT.

J is TRBJ2-1 and V is TRBV6-1, with a possible D match to TRBD1 (6 bases). V gave up 1 base and J gave up 4 bases, with 14 bases separating them. The length of the CDR3 is 16 residues. Per germline, CDR1 MNHNS and CDR2 SASEGT. DNA for the CDR3: TGTGCCAGCAGTGAAGTAGGCAGGGGATCGTACAATGAGCAGTTCTTC. Translated: CASSEVGRGSYNEQFF.

V gene TRBV29-1 combines with J gene TRBJ2-3; 15 bases align to TRBD2. The trim removed 8 bases at V and 3 bases at J, leaving 12 bases unmatched. Germline V CDR1 and CDR2: SQVTM, ANQGSEA. CDR3 length: 17 residues. The CDR3 DNA follows: TGCAGCTCCGGCGGACTAGCGGGGGGGCCCGGGACAGATACGCAGTATTTT. Its translation is CSSGGLAGGPGTDTQYF.

The CDR3 nucleotides read TGTGCCACCCTGGGACTAGCGGGAGGCTCCTACAATGAGCAGTTCTTC. Translation gives CATLGLAGGSYNEQFF. The V and J genes are TRBV28 and TRBJ2-1, with TRBD2 matching 15 bases. J lost 0 bases, V lost 10 bases, and 4 bases had no gene match. The CDR3 has 16 amino acids. Per germline, CDR1 MDHEN and CDR2 SYDVKM.

The chain carries TRBV28 and TRBJ1-2; 9 nucleotides match TRBD1. Losses at the gene ends were 6 bases for V and 10 bases for J; bases not matched to a gene: 12. Per germline, CDR1 MDHEN and CDR2 SYDVKM. This CDR3 is 14 amino acids long. This chain's CDR3 is CASSPGTGRIYYTF. The CDR3 DNA is TGTGCCAGCAGCCCCGGGACAGGGAGGATTTACTACACCTTC.

The CDR3 DNA follows: TGTGCCAGCAGCCCCCGCCCCGGGACACTGAACACTGAAGCTTTCTTT. It specifies CASSPRPGTLNTEAFF. The chain uses TRBV7-6 and TRBJ1-1; tentatively, D is TRBD1 (6 bases). Germline lookup yields CDR1 SGHVS and CDR2 FNYEAQ. CDR3 length: 16 residues. The germline V and J ends were trimmed by 5 bases and 0 bases, with 16 bases remaining between them. Based on the CDR3 plus reference TRBV7-6 and TRBJ1-1, the full variable domain is GAGVSQSPRYKVTKRGQDVALRCDPISGHVSLYWYRQALGQGPEFLTYFNYEAQQDKSGLPNDRFSAERPEGSISTLTIQRTEQRDSAMYRCASSPRPGTLNTEAFFGQGTRLTVV.

This chain connects TRBV7-9 to TRBJ2-7, with 9 bases aligning to TRBD1. Unmatched junction bases numbered 6, after V lost 5 bases and J lost 1 base. The CDR3 sequence is 15 residues long. Germline loops: CDR1 SEHNR, CDR2 FQNEAQ (reference sequence). The CDR3 DNA reads as TGTGCCAGCAGCCCCGGACAGGGGCAATCCTACGAGCAGTACGTC. This codes for CASSPGQGQSYEQYV.

The genes are TRBV29-1 and TRBJ2-5, with 12 positions matching TRBD2. The V segment lost 6 bases and the J segment 7 bases; nucleotides outside the gene matches: 9. This CDR3 has 14 amino acids. Germline CDR1 reads SQVTM; CDR2 reads ANQGSEA. The CDR3 sequence: CSVPESSGGATQYF. CDR3 DNA sequence: TGCAGCGTCCCGGAGTCTAGCGGGGGGGCGACCCAGTACTTC.

This chain uses TRBV30 with TRBJ1-1, with a weak D call TRBD1 (5 bases). V was shortened by 4 bases and J by 3 bases, with 18 bases between the two germline ends. The CDR3 extends over 15 amino acids. In germline, CDR1 is GTSNPN, CDR2 SVGIG (reference sequence). CDR3 bases: TGTGCCTGGACCGTTTTTTGGGGGAGGGACACTGAAGCTTTCTTT. It codes for CAWTVFWGRDTEAFF.

The rearrangement uses TRBV10-3 and TRBJ2-5; D perhaps matches TRBD2 (6 bases). V was clipped by 5 bases and J by 2 bases, with 12 bases between them. The CDR3 covers 14 residues. Germline CDR1 ENHRY, CDR2 SYGVKD. This CDR3 reads CAISPRGSQETQYF. CDR3 bases: TGTGCCATCAGTCCTCGGGGGTCGCAAGAGACCCAGTACTTC.

The genes are TRBV6-5 and TRBJ1-2, with D perhaps matching TRBD1 (6 bases). The germline gives CDR1 MNHEY, CDR2 SVGAGI. The CDR3 is 13 residues long. Trimming removed 4 bases from V and 5 bases from J, with 11 bases in between. The CDR3 region is CASSSDRRYGYTF. CDR3 coding DNA: TGTGCCAGCAGTTCCGACAGGCGTTATGGCTACACCTTC.